The rows below give T cell receptor beta chains drawn from one sample of a study of cytomegalovirus exposure and HLA in healthy donors. Here immunoSEQ multiplex PCR was the method, and the copy in TCRdb shows in-frame clones only, minus some. Among fewer than 200,000 clones listed, about 85% were seen once. Sequencing used PBMCs. The receptors stem from a woman aged 45-59 years in good health and CMV-seropositive. CDR3s include the opening cysteine and the closing phenylalanine or tryptophan. Fields, in order: J gene, clone size, D gene, V gene, CDR3 protein, CDR3 DNA. The D gene is left open where the match is weak. Part of the rows lack a size; the others show once, few, many or a class for expanded clones.

TRBJ1-2,few,.,TRBV5-1,CASSLEQDGYTF,TGCGCCAGCAGCTTGGAACAGGATGGCTACACCTTC
TRBJ2-5,once,TRBD1,TRBV7-9,CASSSGTAQETQYF,TGTGCCAGCAGTTCCGGGACAGCCCAAGAGACCCAGTACTTC
TRBJ2-5,.,.,TRBV28,CASSSISGGGIRGTQYF,TGTGCCAGCAGTTCAATCTCCGGCGGGGGCATACGGGGGACCCAGTACTTC
TRBJ2-7,.,TRBD1,TRBV4-3,CASSQEEAPGGQGAPYEQYF,TGCGCCAGCAGCCAGGAAGAGGCCCCAGGTGGGCAGGGGGCGCCCTACGAGCAGTACTTC
TRBJ2-7,.,.,TRBV11-1,CASSMDTSPRYF,TGTGCCAGCAGCATGGACACCTCCCCGCGGTACTTC
TRBJ2-2,.,TRBD2,TRBV7-2,CASNGGLWTGELFF,TGTGCCAGCAACGGGGGGTTGTGGACCGGGGAGCTGTTTTTT
TRBJ2-1,few,.,TRBV14,CASSLYYNEQFF,TGTGCCAGCAGCCTATACTACAATGAGCAGTTCTTC
TRBJ2-5,.,.,TRBV5-1,CASSLDLAETQYF,TGCGCCAGCAGCTTGGACCTGGCAGAGACCCAGTACTTC
TRBJ1-6,few,.,TRBV5-1,CASSLGQSNSPLHF,TGCGCCAGCAGCTTGGGACAGAGTAATTCACCCCTCCACTTT
TRBJ1-2,.,TRBD1,TRBV13,CASSLVTGVGDYGYTF,TGTGCCAGCAGCTTAGTAACAGGGGTCGGCGACTATGGCTACACCTTC
TRBJ2-3,.,.,TRBV1,CTSSPSETSGGPDTQYF,TGCACCAGCAGCCCTTCCGAGACTAGTGGGGGACCAGATACGCAGTATTTT